Listed here is a single T cell receptor beta chain. There is no known antigen for this receptor. No much larger clone exists at a distance of one base, and base qualities are not known. This sample is drawn from a study of cytomegalovirus exposure and HLA in healthy donors (dated by TCRdb to 2016 to 2017). In terms of the full investigation: In an earlier analysis of fewer than 750 of the donors, around 300 Gb of sequence data and roughly 100 million unique TCR beta sequences from 180 million or so T cells were reported. A later analysis re-examined previously published TCR beta repertoires from more than 650 donors and added high-resolution HLA genotyping to investigate patterns of TCR occurrence. The later analysis used no new phenotypic data to find candidate immune exposures, relying instead on TCR beta sequences and their occurrence across donors. The aim of the study was to test whether cataloging public T cell receptors could identify signatures of past pathogen exposure. In an earlier analysis of over 550 of the donors, high-throughput TCR beta sequencing was used to judge whether each TCR beta V gene segment behaved as functional or pseudogenic. Class I and class II HLA loci were covered by the typing at four-digit resolution. The study profiled the T cell repertoires of 500 to 800 subjects by immunosequencing and related them to cytomegalovirus serostatus. To predict cytomegalovirus infection status, the study brought together high-throughput TCR immunosequencing, statistical association of individual TCRs with disease status, and machine learning. Roughly five DR-DQ haplotypes were handled as single units for association and clustering, since linkage in the cohort was strong. Among several hundred genotyped donors of the cohort, an average of roughly 230,000 unique TCR beta nucleotide sequences was sequenced per donor, of which roughly 17% were non-productive. The number of typed donors differed by locus: roughly 620-630 for A, B, C, DRB1 and DQB1; some 500 for DQA1; 606 for DPA1; and approximately 450 for DPB1. An early release covering roughly 580 HLA-typed donors comprised about 310 gigabases of sequencing data and approximately 85 million unique TCR sequences. Every repertoire in the discovery cohort had been generated on one and the same sequencing platform. Besides the first cohort of roughly 700 subjects, a separate validation cohort made up of over a hundred different subjects was used. Donor age, sex, ethnicity and CMV serostatus were compiled together with the repertoire data. Among the approximately 430 genotyped donors, 81% belonged to the genetic ancestry cluster associated with self-reported Caucasian donors. In a later genetic analysis, genome-wide SNP genotypes for about three fifths of the 666 donors were used, and that subset was treated as a discovery cohort. Findings and caveats that apply to the study as a whole: Compared with equally common non-associated chains, HLA-associated TCR beta chains in a later analysis were more clonally expanded and had lower generation probabilities. A later analysis reported that several top co-occurrence clusters appeared linked to parvovirus B19, influenza, CMV and Epstein-Barr virus. A few of the identified cytomegalovirus-associated TCR beta chains were confirmed in vitro to be specific for cytomegalovirus antigens. Most TCR sequences were observed very rarely across donors, whereas some public TCRs were present in many individuals. An association between a missense DCLRE1C variant and V-gene and J-gene trimming of TCR beta chains was found in a later genetic analysis and replicated in an independent cohort. Specific HLA alleles were associated with 15,000 to 20,000 TCR beta sequences at a false discovery rate of 0.05 in a later analysis. A further reported finding was that TCR beta sequences accurately predicted the HLA-A and HLA-B alleles for most subjects in the first cohort. When HLA alleles, especially DR and DQ, strongly co-occurred, TCR associations were difficult to assign to individual alleles. In a later analysis, TCR association rates were found to vary across HLA loci, with the most associated TCRs seen for DRB1 alleles and the fewest for HLA-C alleles. Because some donors lacked HLA typing at each locus, the association tests relied only on the typed subset. The earlier analysis of 587 of the donors excluded over 15 rarely observed V segments, including chromosome 9 orphons, because counts were too low. Roughly uniform sequencing depth across donors was assumed in presence/absence analyses, although this assumption may not hold. The 87-base-pair reads could not distinguish some IMGT-functional V segments, including TRBV6-2 and TRBV6-3, so those segments were excluded. This cohort had only TCR beta chains sequenced, and the lack of alpha or paired-chain data limited which features could be detected. A group of highly shared sequence variants was considered likely to be a technical artifact of the sequencing pipeline. The authors suggested that the approach could potentially be extended to other disease states and immunological phenotypes. A later genetic analysis reported fewer N-insertions in productive TCRs among donors in an Asian-associated ancestry cluster than the roughly 690-donor mean. For the cohort, immune exposure information was limited to CMV serostatus. In the study, about 150 TCR beta chains were listed as associated with cytomegalovirus. Linkage disequilibrium might explain the correlated functional status among segregating V segments, but an unknown experimental factor could not be ruled out. Most CMV-associated TCR beta chains appeared to be HLA-restricted in a later analysis, and the HLA associations seemed to be driven largely by CMV exposure. In both the original and validation cohorts, the classifier was reported to diagnose cytomegalovirus status with high specificity and sensitivity. In an earlier analysis of more than 500 of the donors, most TCR beta V segments appeared in productive rearrangements about 87% or about 30% of the time, broadly matching IMGT annotations.

The cohort consisted of 666 healthy bone marrow donors. All cohort members were sampled while nominally healthy, although unrecorded immune exposures were likely present. The donor was CMV seronegative and belonged to the group of 352 seronegative cohort members. A peripheral blood sample was provided by each donor, and peripheral blood mononuclear cells were used for TCR beta sequencing. The Qiagen DNeasy Blood Extraction Kit was used to extract genomic DNA from the blood cell samples. The library was generated by the immunoSEQ multiplex PCR assay. The multiplex PCR relied on a mix of 60 forward primers for TCR Vbeta segments and 13 reverse primers for TCR Jbeta segments. A multiplex PCR assay on genomic DNA amplified the CDR3 region of rearranged TCR beta genes. Amplified TCR beta libraries were sequenced as 87-base-pair reads on the Illumina HiSeq System. The study's processing was this. A later analysis counted around 72 million unique TCR beta chains across the 666 repertoires, and roughly 10 million of these chains were shared by at least two donors. Raw reads were error-corrected and collapsed into unique sequences with a nearest-neighbor algorithm that merged closely related sequences to remove PCR and sequencing errors. Alignment of CDR3 sequences to IMGT reference sequences was used to assign V, D and J gene segments. For a sequence to be retained, a match of at least six nucleotides to both a V gene segment and a J gene segment was required. A rearrangement was called productive if the CDR3 had no stop codons and remained in frame with V and J, and every other rearrangement was called non-productive. Following IMGT convention, CDR3 was defined as the stretch from the second conserved V-encoded cysteine up to the conserved J-encoded phenylalanine. The earlier analysis of about 610 of the donors excluded any sequence lacking an unambiguous match to a single V gene segment. An earlier analysis of 500 to 600 of the donors classified V segments as functional when productive rearrangements were above 56.7% and as segregating when the standard deviation between donors was above 5%. A statistical classification framework was developed to diagnose cytomegalovirus status using the catalog of TCR beta chain sequences. In a later analysis, V and J genes were assigned by comparing TCR nucleotide sequences against IMGT/GENE-DB human TR gene sequences. A later analysis assigned CDR3 sequences and most-parsimonious VDJ recombination scenarios with the TCRdist pipeline. In a later analysis, each TCR beta chain was defined by its CDR3 amino acid sequence together with its V-gene family, and reads without a unique V-gene family were excluded. In a later analysis, 500 to 650 highly shared, low-generation-probability nucleotide sequences were removed to address suspected cross-contamination and a sequencing artifact. For each public chain, a later analysis derived a clonal expansion index from normalized ranks of inferred template counts within each repertoire. In a later analysis, generation probabilities were computed with a VDJ recombination model fitted to out-of-frame rearrangements, and the resulting probabilities were checked against IGoR. Hypergeometric tests were used in a later analysis to score TCR-TCR, TCR-HLA and TCR-CMV co-occurrence, with a repertoire-size bias correction applied to the TCR pairs. False discovery rates were estimated in a later analysis by permuting HLA or CMV assignments 20 times. A later analysis grouped co-occurring TCRs with DBSCAN, adding TCRdist sequence similarity when clustering within HLA-allele-positive subsets. Repertoires with fewer than 30,000 or more than 120,000 public chains were left out of co-occurrence clustering, as were five repertoires with anomalous nucleotide sharing. This is the immuneACCESS table as TCRdb keeps it, with only in-frame sequences that have V and J called. A part of the clones is gone; compared with another copy, unresolved V genes explain less than half, and the rest is unexplained. For V, J and clone size, that table is used; D and trimming come from the DNA. In this sample the table shows under 200,000 clones, 86% of which occur a single time. The ten largest clones take up around 0.3% of the sample.

The CDR3 runs 15 amino acids, cysteine and phenylalanine included. The DNA shown is the 45-base CDR3, in frame from base 1. At the junction V is shortened by 5 bases and J by 0 bases, with 11 bases in between. CDR1 and CDR2 are read off the germline V gene (reference sequence) as SEHNR and FQNEAQ. Sequencing input: PBMCs. This TCR derives from a woman aged 25 to 39 in good health and CMV-seronegative. This sequence uses TRBV7-9 and TRBJ2-4, with no reliable assignment of the D segment. The CDR3 loop reads CASSTDKLAKNIQYF. The nucleotide sequence reads TGTGCCAGCAGCACCGACAAACTAGCCAAAAACATTCAGTACTTC.